The source of this T cell receptor beta chain is a study of blood T cell repertoires in COVID-19. Sequencing used immunoSEQ multiplex PCR; TCRdb keeps in-frame clones, though not all of them. Of about 300,000 clones listed, roughly 90% are singletons. Germline CDR1 is LNHNV and CDR2 is YYDKDF (reference sequence). The CDR3 runs 14 residues. The V and J ends lost 3 bases and 6 bases, in that order; junction bases with no gene match: 3. This chain links TRBV15 with TRBJ1-5; TRBD1 matches 9 bases. The TCR originated in a man aged 18 to 35 with active or convalescent COVID-19. Sequencing was done on a sample of peripheral blood. The CDR3 nucleotides read TGTGCCACCAGCAGTCGACAGGGGGTTCAGCCCCAGCATTTT. It is translated as CATSSRQGVQPQHF.